The 9 T cell receptor beta chains in this list originate from one sample, sequenced in a study of T cells in Graves' hyperthyroidism and ophthalmopathy (dated by TCRdb to the late 2010s). The library was produced with multiplex PCR. Sequencing relied on an Illumina HiSeq 2000. The TCR beta CDR3 regions were amplified from the RNA transcripts. The first round of RT-PCR for the TCR CDR3 was performed with the HTBI primer set and the Qiagen OneStep RT-PCR kit. The public reads were reanalyzed by TCRdb: fastp trimming at Q25, MiXCR alignment, in-frame beta chains only. Every entry covers one CDR3 protein and lists the most common genes and DNA from its rows. The sample yields 490,000 or so distinct CDR3 sequences; around a fifth were counted once. Around 47% of the sample lies in the top ten. Sequencing used blood. The receptors were sampled from a woman aged 70-85 years with Graves' ophthalmopathy.

This clonotype was recorded at least ten times. V usage is TRBV6-1 and J usage is TRBJ2-7, with TRBD2 matching over 16 bases. The J segment lost 6 bases and the V segment lost 8 bases, leaving 7 bases of the junction unmatched. Germline lookup yields CDR1 MNHNS and CDR2 SASEGT. This CDR3 comprises 15 residues. The CDR3 DNA reads TGTGCCAGCGTAAAAGGGACTAGCGGGAGGGGCGAGCAGTACTTC. It codes for CASVKGTSGRGEQYF.

This clonotype was detected a few times. V is TRBV29-1 and J is TRBJ2-1; 7 positions agree with TRBD1. J lost 2 bases, V lost 6 bases, and 7 bases had no gene match. This CDR3 spans 14 amino acids. CDR1 and CDR2 from the germline V gene are SQVTM and ANQGSEA. The CDR3 DNA is TGCAGCGTCCTCGACAGGGACCCCTACAATGAGCAGTTCTTC. Translation: CSVLDRDPYNEQFF.

This chain joins TRBV3-1 and TRBJ2-1; D may be TRBD1 or TRBD2 (5 bases each). CDR1 and CDR2 (germline): LGHDT, YNNKEL (reference sequence). V was shortened by 4 bases and J by 1 base, with 14 bases between the two germline ends. This CDR3 has 16 amino acids. The CDR3 sequence is CASSPQGVSSYNEQFF. Here the CDR3 DNA reads TGTGCCAGCAGCCCTCAGGGAGTTAGTTCCTACAATGAGCAGTTCTTC.

The chain recombines TRBV30 with TRBJ1-5, with D unresolved. The V gene's germline CDR1 is GTSNPN and CDR2 SVGIG (reference sequence). V shed 0 bases and J shed 0 bases, with 12 bases lying between them. The CDR3 sequence is 16 residues long. The CDR3 is CAWSVGGRHSNQPQHF. The CDR3 DNA sequence: TGTGCCTGGAGTGTAGGAGGGAGGCATAGCAATCAGCCCCAGCATTTT.

The chain uses TRBV5-1 and TRBJ2-1; 7 nucleotides align to TRBD2. Germline V gives CDR1 SGHRS, CDR2 YFSETQ. Losses at the gene ends were 0 bases for V and 3 bases for J; bases not matched to a gene: 3. The CDR3 has 15 amino acids. CDR3 residues: CASSLGGSRYNEQFF. DNA for the CDR3: TGCGCCAGCAGCTTGGGCGGGAGTCGCTACAATGAGCAGTTCTTC.

The V and J genes are TRBV30 and TRBJ2-1; D may match TRBD1 or TRBD2 (5 bases each). CDR3 length equals 15 residues. Germline loops: CDR1 GTSNPN, CDR2 SVGIG (reference sequence). Deletions cut 1 base from V and 3 bases from J, with 13 bases between. The CDR3 loop is CAWSGPGRNYNEQFF. CDR3 nucleotide sequence: TGTGCCTGGAGTGGGCCGGGACGAAACTACAATGAGCAGTTCTTC.

This clonotype was detected only a few times. The chain uses TRBV7-9 and TRBJ2-1, with D unclear. The V end was cut by 2 bases, the J end by 13 bases, with 9 bases between. This CDR3 comprises 11 residues. Germline assignment: CDR1 SEHNR and CDR2 FQNEAQ (reference sequence). The chain's CDR3 is CASSLRAGQFF. The CDR3 nucleotides read TGTGCCAGCAGCTTACGGGCAGGTCAGTTCTTC. The whole variable domain, filled in from reference TRBV7-9 and TRBJ2-1, reads DTGVSQNPRHKITKRGQNVTFRCDPISEHNRLYWYRQTLGQGPEFLTYFQNEAQLEKSRLLSDRFSAERPKGSFSTLEIQRTEQGDSAMYLCASSLRAGQFFGPGTRLTVL.

As to this clonotype: With a much larger clone just one base away, this may be a read error. No conserved phenylalanine or tryptophan is present at the end of the CDR3, so a read error is the likely explanation. V is TRBV27 and J is TRBJ1-5; a weak D match, TRBD1 (5 bases). Trimming pared 5 bases from V and 5 bases from J, leaving 16 bases between. From germline, CDR1 is MNHEY and CDR2 SMNVEV (reference sequence). The CDR3 consists of 15 residues. CDR3 in DNA: TGTGCCAGCAGTGCCACCCCGGGGGGAGATCAGCCCCAGCATCTT. Its protein is CASSATPGGDQPQHL.

This sequence joins TRBV20-1 and TRBJ2-1; D could derive from TRBD1 or TRBD2 (6 bases each). The CDR3 totals 13 residues. The germline gives CDR1 DFQATT, CDR2 SNEGSKA (reference sequence). Trimming removed 2 bases at V and 4 bases at J, with 9 bases between. The CDR3 DNA reads TGCAGTGCTAGAAGGGGGGTTTACAATGAGCAGTTCTTC. This translates into CSARRGVYNEQFF.